The T cell receptor (beta chain) under discussion was sequenced for a study of blood T cell repertoires in COVID-19. Overall study context: Whether acute or convalescent, the COVID-19 samples came from the United States, Italy and Spain. T cells, B-cell-depleted T cells, or PBMCs supplied cDNA or gDNA.

The data were produced by immunoSEQ multiplex PCR, yet TCRdb's version contains in-frame clones alone and is incomplete. The sample carries some 120,000 clones, around 89% recorded once. The length of the CDR3 is 13 residues. V lost 3 bases to trimming and J lost 5 bases; unmatched junction nucleotides: 4. The germline gives CDR1 SQVTM, CDR2 ANQGSEA. In this sample, this clone turned up once. V gene TRBV29-1 combines with J gene TRBJ2-7, with 10 bases aligning to TRBD1. The material sequenced was peripheral blood. This TCR was sampled from a human donor in a cohort sampled during active COVID-19. CDR3 in amino acids: CSVEGTGADEQYF. DNA of the CDR3: TGCAGCGTTGAGGGGACAGGGGCGGACGAGCAGTACTTC.